Below, one TCR beta chain is given with its context. The data are from a study of control samples from healthy donors and cancer patients. Clones were read by immunoSEQ multiplex PCR, and TCRdb kept only the in-frame ones, dropping some. The repertoire has 140,000 to 150,000 clones, approximately 93% of them found once; the top ten carry 5.8%. Input material: blood. The clonotype originates from a man aged 18 to 30 in good health.

CDR3: CASSLSGSSNSPLHF. The DNA for the CDR3 is TGTGCCAGCAGCTTATCGGGTTCGTCTAATTCACCCCTCCACTTT. This rearrangement joins TRBV7-3 to TRBJ1-6; D is undetermined. The CDR3 runs to 15 residues. Germline lookup yields CDR1 SGHTA and CDR2 FQGTGA. Trimming cost V 2 bases and J 6 bases, with 11 bases left between them.